This T cell receptor (beta chain) was sequenced for a study of blood T cell repertoires in COVID-19. Across the whole study: Collection of acute and convalescent COVID-19 samples took place in the United States, Italy and Spain. PBMCs, B-cell-depleted T cells, or T cells were the source of the cDNA or gDNA that made up the material.

The CDR3 extends over 13 amino acids. Germline-derived CDR1 and CDR2 are SGHVS and FQNEAQ. The V end was cut by 1 base, the J end by 3 bases, with 4 bases between. Original handling: Quantification of nucleated cells was approximated via reference gene primer amplification. Assay: immunoSEQ multiplex PCR; the TCRdb copy retains only in-frame clones and omits some. That table supplies the V and J calls and clone size; D and trimming were determined from the DNA. Of over 15,000 clones in the sample, around four fifths were seen once. The clonotype comes from an elderly man with active COVID-19. The source material was peripheral blood. The chain carries TRBV7-8 and TRBJ2-1; the D is unclear. As DNA, the CDR3 is TGTGCCAGCAGCTTAGGGCTCTACAATGAGCAGTTCTTC. It translates to CASSLGLYNEQFF. The full variable domain, with the rest looked up from reference TRBV7-8 and TRBJ2-1, is GAGVSQSPRYKVAKRGQDVALRCDPISGHVSLFWYQQALGQGPEFLTYFQNEAQLDKSGLPSDRFFAERPEGSVSTLKIQRTQQEDSAVYLCASSLGLYNEQFFGPGTRLTVL.